This TCR beta chain was identified during a study of cytomegalovirus exposure and HLA in healthy donors. The PCR ran on 60 Vbeta and 13 Jbeta primers. Data came from immunoSEQ multiplex PCR; TCRdb stores just in-frame clones and leaves some out. The sample records approximately 140,000 clones, 82% being singletons. The CDR3 is made up of 14 amino acids. Per the germline V gene, CDR1 is SEHNR and CDR2 is FQNEAQ (reference sequence). V gave up 8 bases and J gave up 8 bases, with 19 bases separating them. J is TRBJ2-1 and V is TRBV7-9, with D possibly matching TRBD1 (5 bases). The material sequenced was PBMCs. This sequence originates from a boy younger than 18 in good health and CMV-seronegative. CDR3: CASGPWTPKDEQFF. CDR3 nucleotides: TGTGCCAGCGGACCTTGGACACCAAAAGATGAGCAGTTCTTC.